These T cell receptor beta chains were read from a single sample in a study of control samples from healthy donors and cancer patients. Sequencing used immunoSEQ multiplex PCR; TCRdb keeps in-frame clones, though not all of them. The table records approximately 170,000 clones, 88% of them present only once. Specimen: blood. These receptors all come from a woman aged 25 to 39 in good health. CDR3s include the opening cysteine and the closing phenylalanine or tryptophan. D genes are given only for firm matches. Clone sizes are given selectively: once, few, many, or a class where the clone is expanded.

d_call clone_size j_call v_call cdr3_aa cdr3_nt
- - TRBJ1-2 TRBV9 CASSVEGWGGYTF TGTGCCAGCAGCGTGGAGGGGTGGGGTGGCTACACCTTC
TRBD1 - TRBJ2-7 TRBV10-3 CAISDNTGVSEQYF TGTGCCATCAGCGATAATACAGGGGTGAGCGAGCAGTACTTC
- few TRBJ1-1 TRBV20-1 CSARGWKAFF TGCAGTGCTAGAGGATGGAAAGCTTTCTTT
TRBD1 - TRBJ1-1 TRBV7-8 CASSFAGGTEAFF TGTGCCAGCAGCTTCGCAGGGGGCACTGAAGCTTTCTTT
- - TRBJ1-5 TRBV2 CASSESPGWGNQPQHF TGTGCCAGCAGTGAATCTCCAGGTTGGGGAAATCAGCCCCAGCATTTT
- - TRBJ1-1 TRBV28 CASSYRLEAFF TGTGCCAGCAGTTACCGACTTGAAGCTTTCTTT
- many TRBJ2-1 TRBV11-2 CASSQGTSSYNEQFF TGTGCCAGCAGCCAAGGAACGAGCTCCTACAATGAGCAGTTCTTC
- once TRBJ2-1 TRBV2 CASTLEAKMGNEQFF TGTGCCAGCACCCTTGAGGCAAAAATGGGGAATGAGCAGTTCTTC
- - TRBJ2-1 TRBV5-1 CASSPGRSYNEQFF TGCGCCAGCAGTCCCGGGCGCTCCTACAATGAGCAGTTCTTC
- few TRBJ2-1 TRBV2 CASSEVRGGNEQFF TGTGCCAGCAGTGAAGTTAGGGGAGGAAATGAGCAGTTCTTC
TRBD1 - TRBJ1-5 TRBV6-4 CASSAQGEEPQHF TGTGCCAGCAGCGCCCAGGGGGAAGAGCCCCAGCATTTT
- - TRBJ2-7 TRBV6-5 CASSSPEDGYEQYF TGTGCCAGCAGTTCCCCCGAGGACGGATACGAGCAGTACTTC
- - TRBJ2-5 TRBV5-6 CASSFIWLQETQYF TGTGCCAGCAGCTTTATATGGCTACAAGAGACCCAGTACTTC
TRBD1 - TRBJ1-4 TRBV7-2 CASSSGVGGVGEKLFF TGTGCCAGCAGCTCGGGGGTAGGGGGCGTCGGTGAAAAACTGTTTTTT
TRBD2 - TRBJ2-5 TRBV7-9 CASSLDGGQETQYF TGTGCCAGCAGCTTAGACGGGGGGCAAGAGACCCAGTACTTC
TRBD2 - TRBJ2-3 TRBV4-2 CASSQEARGGYDTQYF TGTGCCAGCAGCCAAGAAGCGCGGGGGGGCTACGATACGCAGTATTTT
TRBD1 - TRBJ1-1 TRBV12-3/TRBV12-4 CASSRQGATEAFF TGTGCCAGCAGTCGACAGGGGGCCACTGAAGCTTTCTTT
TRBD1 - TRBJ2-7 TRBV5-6 CASGQGSHEQYF TGTGCCAGCGGACAGGGGTCACACGAGCAGTACTTC
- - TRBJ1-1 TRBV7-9 CASSLVSAGTGPAFF TGTGCCAGCAGCTTAGTGTCGGCAGGGACGGGTCCAGCTTTCTTT
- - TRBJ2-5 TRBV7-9 CASSLGVGRDQETQYF TGTGCCAGCAGCTTAGGAGTGGGGCGGGACCAAGAGACCCAGTACTTC
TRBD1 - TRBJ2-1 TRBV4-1 CASRLKTGMDEQFF TGCGCCAGCAGGTTGAAGACAGGGATGGATGAGCAGTTCTTC
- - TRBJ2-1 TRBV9 CASSEKLGRSSYNEQFF TGTGCCAGCAGCGAAAAACTAGGACGAAGCTCCTACAATGAGCAGTTCTTC
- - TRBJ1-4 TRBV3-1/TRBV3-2 CASSHSSGANEKLFF TGTGCCAGCAGCCACTCCTCGGGGGCTAATGAAAAACTGTTTTTT
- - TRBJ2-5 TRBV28 CASSSAWEKQETQYF TGTGCCAGCAGTTCAGCATGGGAGAAGCAAGAGACCCAGTACTTC
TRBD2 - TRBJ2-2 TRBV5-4 CASSHGTSVANTGELFF TGTGCCAGCAGCCACGGGACTAGCGTTGCGAACACCGGGGAGCTGTTTTTT
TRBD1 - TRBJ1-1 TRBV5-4 CASSPSTGTNTEAFF TGTGCCAGCAGCCCATCGACAGGGACTAACACTGAAGCTTTCTTT
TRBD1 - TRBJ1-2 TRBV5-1 CASSPSTGDGYTF TGCGCCAGCAGCCCATCGACAGGGGATGGCTACACCTTC
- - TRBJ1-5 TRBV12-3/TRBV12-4 CASSFDSNQPQHF TGTGCCAGCAGTTTCGATAGCAATCAGCCCCAGCATTTT
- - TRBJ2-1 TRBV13 CASSLSSAGEQFF TGTGCCAGCAGCTTAAGTTCCGCAGGAGAGCAGTTCTTC
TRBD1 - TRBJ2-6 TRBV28 CASSLGGGTGNPGANVLTF TGTGCCAGCAGCCTCGGCGGCGGGACAGGGAACCCTGGGGCCAACGTCCTGACTTTC
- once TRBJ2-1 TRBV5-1 CASSLSLRSGSAYNEQFF TGCGCCAGCAGCTTGTCCTTACGCTCTGGGAGCGCGTACAATGAGCAGTTCTTC